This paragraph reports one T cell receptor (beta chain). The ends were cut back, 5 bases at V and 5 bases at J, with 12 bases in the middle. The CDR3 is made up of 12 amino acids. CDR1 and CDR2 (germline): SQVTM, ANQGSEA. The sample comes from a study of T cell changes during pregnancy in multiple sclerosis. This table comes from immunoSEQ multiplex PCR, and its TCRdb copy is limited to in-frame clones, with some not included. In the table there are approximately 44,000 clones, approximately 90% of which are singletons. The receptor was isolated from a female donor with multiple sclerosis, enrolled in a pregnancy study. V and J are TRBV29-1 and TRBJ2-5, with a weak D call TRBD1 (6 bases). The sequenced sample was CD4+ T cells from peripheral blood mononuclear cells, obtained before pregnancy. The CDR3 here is CSVTQGQETQYF. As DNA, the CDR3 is TGCAGCGTTACACAGGGCCAGGAGACCCAGTACTTC.